A selection of T cell receptor beta chains follows, all from one sample in a study of T cell repertoires in cytomegalovirus infection. TCRdb re-analysed the reads in MiXCR, keeping a single row per CDR3 protein. Of roughly 76,000 distinct CDR3 sequences detected, 3.7% appear once; the ten largest clones hold around 4.4%. Sequencing was done on a sample of PBMCs. The receptor set was obtained from a human donor in good health (CMV status not recorded). Some clones in this sample may be carry-over from other donors' samples. CDR3s include the opening cysteine and the closing phenylalanine or tryptophan. A D gene is named only where the DNA matches it firmly. For some rows the clone size is stated as once, few or many, or as a class when expanded; others skip it.

J gene | clone size | D gene | V gene | CDR3 DNA | CDR3 protein
TRBJ2-7 | many | - | TRBV7-2 | TGTGCCAGCAGCCCACGGCGGGGCTCCTACGAGCAGTACTTC | CASSPRRGSYEQYF
TRBJ1-4 | many | - | TRBV7-2 | TGTGCCAGCAGCCCGCGAACAGGGTTACGTGAAAAACTGTTTTTT | CASSPRTGLREKLFF
TRBJ2-1 | many | - | TRBV7-2 | TGTGCCAGCAGCCTCCCAAGCAATGAGCAGTTCTTC | CASSLPSNEQFF
TRBJ1-5 | many | - | TRBV7-8 | TGTGCCAGCAGCTTAAGCCCACTGGGCAATCAGCCCCAGCATTTT | CASSLSPLGNQPQHF
TRBJ2-1 | many | TRBD1 | TRBV2 | TGTGCCAGCAGTCCAACGTCGGGACAGCTTGAGCAGTTCTTC | CASSPTSGQLEQFF
TRBJ1-1 | many | - | TRBV20-1 | TGCAGTGCTAGTACAGGGCGGGTGGACACTGAAGCTTTCTTT | CSASTGRVDTEAFF
TRBJ1-2 | many | - | TRBV6-2/TRBV6-3 | TGTGCCAGCAGTTACACTAACTATGGCTACACCTTC | CASSYTNYGYTF
TRBJ1-5 | many | - | TRBV28 | TGTGCCAGCACCCCTCCGATGGATCAGCCCCAGCATTTT | CASTPPMDQPQHF
TRBJ2-1 | many | - | TRBV28 | TGTGCCAGCAGTTACCTCCAGGGGTATGAGCAGTTCTTC | CASSYLQGYEQFF
TRBJ2-7 | many | - | TRBV7-2 | TGTGCCAGCAGCATGGGGTCAGGGGACGACTCCTACGAGCAGTACTTC | CASSMGSGDDSYEQYF
TRBJ1-1 | many | - | TRBV20-1 | TGCAGTGCTAGAGATTCCATGGGGCTGATGAACACTGAAGCTTTCTTT | CSARDSMGLMNTEAFF
TRBJ2-5 | many | - | TRBV4-3 | TGCGCCAGCAGCCAAGGGCCAGGGCTAGATCAAGAGACCCAGTACTTC | CASSQGPGLDQETQYF
TRBJ1-5 | many | - | TRBV6-2/TRBV6-3 | TGTGCCAGCAGTTACGTCCGTAGCAATCAGCCCCAGCATTTT | CASSYVRSNQPQHF
TRBJ1-5 | many | - | TRBV6-1 | TGTGCCAGCAAAGGGAGGCGCAATCAGCCCCAGCATTTT | CASKGRRNQPQHF
TRBJ1-6 | many | TRBD1 | TRBV9 | TGTGCCAGCAGCGATCGGACAGGGACTTCACCCCTCCACTTT | CASSDRTGTSPLHF
TRBJ2-7 | many | - | TRBV28 | TGTGCCAGCACCCGGGGTTACGAGCAGTACTTC | CASTRGYEQYF
TRBJ1-1 | many | TRBD1 | TRBV6-2/TRBV6-3 | TGTGCCAGCAGTAAACAGGGGGACACTGAAGCTTTCTTT | CASSKQGDTEAFF
TRBJ1-5 | many | TRBD1 | TRBV20-1 | TGCAGTGCTAGTAACAGGGGTGGCAATCAGCCCCAGCATTTT | CSASNRGGNQPQHF
TRBJ2-5 | - | - | TRBV7-2 | TGTGCCAGCAGCTTAGGGCCAGGGGGGCTGGAAGAGACCCAGTACTTC | CASSLGPGGLEETQYF
TRBJ1-2 | many | - | TRBV7-3 | TGTGCCAGCAGCTTTCCCCTACCCCGGGGGACCGAGTATGGCTACACCTTC | CASSFPLPRGTEYGYTF
TRBJ2-3 | many | - | TRBV5-1 | TGCGCCAGCAAACCAATGTCAGTACTCGGGACAGATACGCAGTATTTT | CASKPMSVLGTDTQYF
TRBJ1-1 | many | - | TRBV5-4 | TGTGCCAGCAGCTTGGCGGGGGGGAGCACTGAAGCTTTCTTT | CASSLAGGSTEAFF
TRBJ2-1 | many | - | TRBV28 | TGTGCCAGCAGTGGGGTACCAAGCTCCTACAATGAGCAGTTCTTC | CASSGVPSSYNEQFF
TRBJ1-2 | many | - | TRBV7-2 | TGTGCCAGCAGCTCTCGTCGGGCAGATTCTAACTATGGCTACACCTTC | CASSSRRADSNYGYTF
TRBJ1-1 | many | - | TRBV6-2/TRBV6-3 | TGTGCCACCGAGGACAGTTGGAACACTGAAGCTTTCTTT | CATEDSWNTEAFF
TRBJ2-5 | many | - | TRBV19 | TGTGCCAGTAGTATTACGGGGCTCACCCCCGGGGAGACCCAGTACTTC | CASSITGLTPGETQYF
TRBJ1-1 | many | TRBD1 | TRBV7-2 | TGTGCCAGCAGCCTCCGGACAGGGAAGGTCACTGAAGCTTTCTTT | CASSLRTGKVTEAFF
TRBJ2-1 | many | TRBD2 | TRBV6-2/TRBV6-3 | TGTGCCAGCAGTTATAAGCGGGGGGGCCTGAATGAGCAGTTCTTC | CASSYKRGGLNEQFF
TRBJ2-1 | many | TRBD2 | TRBV27 | TGTGCCAGCAGTCGACTAGCGGGGGACCTTCGGACATATGAGCAGTTCTTC | CASSRLAGDLRTYEQFF
TRBJ1-1 | few | TRBD1 | TRBV18 | TGTGCCAGCTCACCATTAGGGACAGGGCGGACTGAAGCTTTCTTT | CASSPLGTGRTEAFF
TRBJ2-7 | many | TRBD2 | TRBV7-2 | TGTGCCAGCAGCTTAGAAATTGGACTAGCGTCGCGAGAGCAGTACTTC | CASSLEIGLASREQYF
TRBJ1-2 | many | - | TRBV7-8 | TGTGCCAGCACCCCCCAACGCGGAAGGGGGGGTAGGGATGGCTACACCTTC | CASTPQRGRGGRDGYTF
TRBJ2-7 | many | TRBD1 | TRBV4-2 | TGTGCCAGCAGCCAAAGTCCAGGGGGCGTGGGAGAGCAGTACTTC | CASSQSPGGVGEQYF
TRBJ1-3 | many | - | TRBV11-3 | TGTGCCAGCAGCCCAGGGACTGGAAACTCTGGAAACACCATATATTTT | CASSPGTGNSGNTIYF
TRBJ2-3 | many | - | TRBV5-4 | TGTGCCAGCTCGGGGGCGGAAAACACAGATACGCAGTATTTT | CASSGAENTDTQYF
TRBJ2-1 | many | - | TRBV5-1 | TGCGCCAGCAGCTCGGGGGCACAGTTCTACAATGAGCAGTTCTTC | CASSSGAQFYNEQFF
TRBJ1-1 | many | - | TRBV12-3/TRBV12-4 | TGTGCCAGCAGTCCGCGTGGCTCGAACACTGAAGCTTTCTTT | CASSPRGSNTEAFF
TRBJ1-5 | many | TRBD1 | TRBV10-2 | TGCGCCAGCTTGGACAGGGGGCAGCCCCAGCATTTT | CASLDRGQPQHF
TRBJ2-5 | many | - | TRBV7-6 | TGTGCCAGCAGCTTACGGGCTAGTCCGCAAGAGACCCAGTACTTC | CASSLRASPQETQYF
TRBJ1-1 | many | - | TRBV4-1 | TGCGCCAGCAGCCTGGACCTGGGGCGAATGGAAGCTTTCTTT | CASSLDLGRMEAFF
TRBJ1-5 | many | - | TRBV20-1 | TGCAGTGCTAGTCGGCTTTTAAGTGGTCCCCAGCATTTT | CSASRLLSGPQHF
TRBJ1-2 | many | - | TRBV7-2 | TGTGCCAGCAGCTTTCAATTACAGGGTTATGGCTACACCTTC | CASSFQLQGYGYTF
TRBJ2-7 | many | - | TRBV7-3 | TGTGCCAGCAGCCCTCCGGGCCGCTACGAGCAGTACTTC | CASSPPGRYEQYF
TRBJ2-7 | many | - | TRBV7-2 | TGTGCCAGCAGCTTAGTGGGGGGCCGGGGGCAGTACTTC | CASSLVGGRGQYF
TRBJ1-4 | many | - | TRBV7-1 | TGTGCCAGCAGCTCACTTCTGGGGACTAATGAAAAACTGTTTTTT | CASSSLLGTNEKLFF
TRBJ2-5 | many | TRBD1 | TRBV4-2 | TGTGCCAGCAGCCTACTTGTCACAGGGGAAGAGACCCAGTACTTC | CASSLLVTGEETQYF
TRBJ2-1 | many | TRBD2 | TRBV7-8 | TGTGCCAGCAGCCAGACTAGCGGGGCCCATTATTACAATGAGCAGTTCTTC | CASSQTSGAHYYNEQFF
TRBJ2-1 | many | - | TRBV20-1 | TGCAGTGCTAGAGGGGACCGGCGCAATGAGCAGTTCTTC | CSARGDRRNEQFF
TRBJ2-3 | many | - | TRBV20-1 | TGCAGTGCTAACCTGGGACTTGCAGATACGCAGTATTTT | CSANLGLADTQYF
TRBJ2-1 | many | - | TRBV20-1 | TGCAGTGCTAGGGGAGGGGGAGAAGGCACCTCCTACAATGAGCAGTTCTTC | CSARGGGEGTSYNEQFF
TRBJ2-3 | many | - | TRBV7-8 | TGTGCCAGCATGGTAGCGGGCACAGATACGCAGTATTTT | CASMVAGTDTQYF
TRBJ2-3 | many | - | TRBV7-6 | TGTGCCAGCAGCTTAGTTGTGGCTATCGCCGATACGCAGTATTTT | CASSLVVAIADTQYF
TRBJ2-5 | many | TRBD1 | TRBV20-1 | TGCAGTGCCAAGGACAGGGTCCAGGAGACCCAGTACTTC | CSAKDRVQETQYF
TRBJ1-6 | many | - | TRBV18 | TGTGCCAGCTCACCACGGGCTGGGGGAGATTCACCCCTCCACTTT | CASSPRAGGDSPLHF
TRBJ1-5 | many | - | TRBV7-2 | TGTGCCAGCAGCTCGACAGCAGCGGGGCAGCCCCAGCATTTT | CASSSTAAGQPQHF